A single sample is the source of the 32 T cell receptor beta chains below, sequenced in a study of CD8 T cells in ankylosing spondylitis. TCRdb reanalysed the 5' RACE reads using MiXCR and keeps one entry per CDR3 protein. Of about 340,000 distinct CDR3 sequences in the sample, about 20% are singletons; the top ten hold under 15%. Sequencing was carried out using blood, either unsorted or a sorted T cell fraction (not recorded which). The receptors were gathered from a male donor with ankylosing spondylitis or in good health (not recorded which).

The chain links TRBV6-6 to TRBJ2-7, with a weak D call TRBD2 (5 bases). Per germline, CDR1 MNHNY and CDR2 SVGAGI (reference sequence). The CDR3 sequence is 12 residues long. V dropped 0 bases and J dropped 9 bases, with 9 bases sitting between them. CDR3 region: CASSYSTEGQYF. CDR3 DNA: TGTGCCAGCAGTTACTCCACCGAGGGGCAGTACTTC.

This clonotype was seen a few times. This chain uses TRBV20-1 with TRBJ2-3; D unclear. CDR1 and CDR2 (germline): DFQATT, SNEGSKA (reference sequence). This CDR3 region has 15 residues. Trimming removed 3 bases at V and 0 bases at J, with 13 bases between. CDR3 DNA sequence: TGCAGTGCTAGGCCTAGACGATCAAGCACAGATACGCAGTATTTT. This encodes CSARPRRSSTDTQYF.

The J gene is TRBJ1-2, the V gene TRBV12-3 or TRBV12-4, with D maybe TRBD1 (5 bases). Trimming stripped 3 bases from V and 5 bases from J, with 16 bases between. This CDR3 contains 15 residues. The CDR3 bases are TGTGCCAGCAGTTTTCCGGGACTCCTATCGTATGGCTACACCTTC. Translating gives CASSFPGLLSYGYTF.

The sample holds a few counts of this clonotype. This chain links TRBV27 with TRBJ2-7, with D perhaps matching TRBD2 (6 bases). The V end was cut by 5 bases, the J end by 3 bases, with 14 bases between. The CDR3 is 14 residues long. The germline CDR1 and CDR2 sequences are MNHEY and SMNVEV (reference sequence). As DNA, the CDR3 is TGTGCCAGCAGTCCGGCGGAGGGCCACTACGAGCAGTACTTC. Protein sequence: CASSPAEGHYEQYF.

The rearrangement joins TRBV7-9 to TRBJ1-4, with D maybe TRBD1 (5 bases). The CDR3 runs 16 residues. CDR1 and CDR2 (germline): SEHNR, FQNEAQ (reference sequence). The V and J ends lost 6 bases and 8 bases respectively, with 22 bases between them. CDR3 in amino acids: CASSSYRDSKTEKLFF. The CDR3 DNA reads as TGTGCCAGCAGTTCATACCGGGACTCCAAGACGGAAAAACTGTTTTTT.

This clonotype was detected once. The chain carries TRBV24-1 and TRBJ2-1, with 10 bases fitting TRBD1. The CDR3 extends over 16 amino acids. CDR1 and CDR2 (germline): KGHDR, SFDVKD. J was trimmed by 3 bases and V by 3 bases; bases with no gene match: 4. CDR3 nucleotide sequence: TGTGCCACCAGTGATGGACAGGGGGGCTGCTACAATGAGCAGTTCTTC. This codes for CATSDGQGGCYNEQFF.

This clonotype has just a few counts. The V call is TRBV4-2, the J call TRBJ2-7; the match to TRBD2 covers 9 bases. V gave up 0 bases and J gave up 1 base; unmatched junction bases: 4. CDR3 length equals 16 residues. Germline loops: CDR1 LGHNA, CDR2 YNFKEQ. Here the CDR3 DNA reads TGTGCCAGCAGCCAAGAATCTGCGGGGGGGTCCTACGAGCAGTACTTC. Amino acids: CASSQESAGGSYEQYF.

The chain has TRBV3-1 and TRBJ2-7; D unclear. Germline CDR1 LGHDT, CDR2 YNNKEL (reference sequence). Trimming shortened V by 1 base and J by 0 bases, and 10 bases separated the two germline ends. The CDR3 is 15 amino acids. DNA for the CDR3: TGTGCCAGCAGCCAAGGGACCTCAGACTCCTACGAGCAGTACTTC. Protein sequence: CASSQGTSDSYEQYF.

V and J are TRBV4-1 and TRBJ1-2; possible D gene TRBD1, 5 bases. CDR1 is MGHRA, CDR2 YSYEKL, per germline. The CDR3 contains 16 residues. Trimming shortened V by 3 bases and J by 2 bases, and 16 bases separated the two germline ends. CDR3 coding DNA: TGCGCCAGCAGCCACCCCCGGGACGGTGACAACTATGGCTACACCTTC. It translates to CASSHPRDGDNYGYTF.

In its sample, this clonotype was seen a few times. This chain uses TRBV7-9 with TRBJ2-3; D is uncertain. The CDR3 runs 12 residues. CDR1 and CDR2 from the germline V gene are SEHNR and FQNEAQ (reference sequence). The ends were cut back, 2 bases at V and 7 bases at J, with 7 bases in the middle. CDR3 DNA sequence: TGTGCCAGCAGCTTAATTCCCTATACGCAGTATTTT. Its translation is CASSLIPYTQYF.

This chain uses TRBV6-8 with TRBJ2-7; 7 bases line up with TRBD2. The CDR3 contains 15 residues. After removal of 6 bases from V and 0 bases from J, the junction contained 8 bases not matched to a gene. Germline V gene data show CDR1 as MNHGY and CDR2 as SAAAGT. The CDR3 coding sequence is TGTGCCAGCAGCCGTAGCGGGCCTGGCTCCTACGAGCAGTACTTC. This gives the protein CASSRSGPGSYEQYF.

This clonotype occurred a few times. The V call is TRBV12-3 or TRBV12-4, the J call TRBJ2-2; 10 bases are shared with TRBD1. The CDR3 extends over 14 amino acids. J lost 6 bases, V lost 11 bases, and 9 bases had no gene match. The CDR3 sequence: CAARQGARAGELFF. CDR3 coding DNA: TGTGCCGCCCGACAGGGGGCGAGGGCCGGGGAGCTGTTTTTT.

The chain is built from TRBV11-2 and TRBJ2-7; 9 bases match TRBD1. CDR1 SGHAT and CDR2 FQNNGV come from the germline V gene. The length of the CDR3 is 14 residues. J gave up 7 bases and V 5 bases, and 9 bases lay outside the gene matches. As DNA, the CDR3 is TGTGCCAGCAGCCCATGGGACAGGGTGGGAGAGCAGTACTTC. Translation: CASSPWDRVGEQYF.

V and J are TRBV7-9 and TRBJ2-3, with TRBD2 identical over 7 bases. This CDR3 contains 17 residues. The J segment lost 0 bases and the V segment lost 4 bases, leaving 10 bases of the junction unmatched. Per the germline V gene, CDR1 is SEHNR and CDR2 is FQNEAQ (reference sequence). In DNA, the CDR3 is TGTGCCAGCAGCTCTCCTAGCGGCCACCTTAGCACAGATACGCAGTATTTT. Translated: CASSSPSGHLSTDTQYF.

This chain joins TRBV9 and TRBJ2-5; D is possibly TRBD2 (6 bases). Germline CDR1 and CDR2: SGDLS and YYNGEE. This CDR3 contains 17 residues. Trimming left V 0 bases short and J 1 base short, with 16 bases between. The CDR3 nucleotides read TGTGCCAGCAGCGTAGGAACTAGCAGGGCCCCCCAAGAGACCCAGTACTTC. The encoded protein is CASSVGTSRAPQETQYF.

J is TRBJ2-2 and V is TRBV11-2; a weak D match, TRBD2 (7 bases). Trimming pared 1 base from V and 2 bases from J, leaving 20 bases between. The CDR3 consists of 19 residues. Germline V lookup: CDR1 SGHAT, CDR2 FQNNGV. The CDR3 sequence: CASSLGGGGETINTGELFF. For the CDR3, the DNA is TGTGCCAGCAGCTTAGGGGGGGGCGGTGAGACAATTAACACCGGGGAGCTGTTTTTT.

The chain uses TRBV6-1 and TRBJ2-1; 8 bases fit TRBD2. The germline V gene has CDR1 MNHNS and CDR2 SASEGT. Losses at the gene ends were 6 bases for V and 7 bases for J; bases not matched to a gene: 11. The CDR3 runs to 15 residues. The CDR3 is CASRNPGLALNEQFF. In DNA, the CDR3 is TGTGCCAGCAGAAACCCTGGACTAGCTTTAAATGAGCAGTTCTTC.

The chain employs TRBV5-1 and TRBJ2-2, with 11 positions matching TRBD1. The V gene's germline CDR1 is SGHRS and CDR2 YFSETQ. The J segment lost 6 bases and the V segment lost 0 bases, leaving 7 bases of the junction unmatched. There are 17 residues in the CDR3. In DNA form, the CDR3 reads TGCGCCAGCAGCTTGGTCCCCGGACAGGGGGCCGCCGGGGAGCTGTTTTTT. Its translation is CASSLVPGQGAAGELFF.

The chain combines TRBV27 with TRBJ2-7; 12 nucleotides align to TRBD2. This CDR3 region has 15 residues. Germline loops: CDR1 MNHEY, CDR2 SMNVEV (reference sequence). Trimming at V came to 5 bases and at J to 3 bases, leaving 5 bases not matched to a gene. CDR3 sequence reads: CASSTTSGGVYEQYF. The CDR3 region has the DNA TGTGCCAGCAGTACGACTAGCGGGGGCGTCTACGAGCAGTACTTC.

V and J are TRBV20-1 and TRBJ2-1; the D gene is possibly TRBD2 (5 bases). The V and J ends lost 0 bases and 4 bases respectively, with 10 bases between them. CDR1 is DFQATT, CDR2 SNEGSKA, per germline (reference sequence). This CDR3 comprises 14 residues. The CDR3 DNA reads as TGCAGTGCTAGAGATCTTCTAGCTTACAATGAGCAGTTCTTC. Its protein product is CSARDLLAYNEQFF.

V usage is TRBV12-3 or TRBV12-4 and J usage is TRBJ2-2; 9 bases map to TRBD2. V lost 8 bases and J lost 5; bases outside the gene matches: 9. This CDR3 comprises 15 residues. The CDR3 DNA reads as TGTGCCAGCTCGTCAGCGGGGGGAGGGACCGGGGAGCTGTTTTTT. Translated: CASSSAGGGTGELFF.

This clonotype was recorded once. The chain joins TRBV20-1 to TRBJ2-3, with a weak D call TRBD2 (7 bases). Germline CDR1 reads DFQATT; CDR2 reads SNEGSKA (reference sequence). This CDR3 contains 16 residues. Trimming took 3 bases from V and 7 from J, leaving 23 bases between them. Here the CDR3 DNA reads TGCAGTGCTAGGCGCTCCCGGGGGGCCCCGGAAAATACGCAGTATTTT. This codes for CSARRSRGAPENTQYF.

The V and J genes are TRBV20-1 and TRBJ2-1; D possibly uses TRBD1 or TRBD2 (6 bases each). The CDR3 runs to 15 residues. Trimming left V 0 bases short and J 7 bases short, with 16 bases between. Germline V lookup: CDR1 DFQATT, CDR2 SNEGSKA (reference sequence). CDR3 residues: CSARDIRGPVNEQFF. The CDR3 region has the DNA TGCAGTGCTAGAGATATCCGGGGGCCGGTTAATGAGCAGTTCTTC.

The V and J genes are TRBV2 and TRBJ2-1, with TRBD1 as a possible D gene (6 bases). The CDR3 runs 13 residues. V was shortened by 3 bases and J by 6 bases, with 9 bases between the two germline ends. Germline V gene sequence: CDR1 SNHLY, CDR2 FYNNEI. The DNA for the CDR3 is TGTGCCAGCAGTGATGGGACAACCAATGAGCAGTTCTTC. Translating it yields CASSDGTTNEQFF.

The CDR3 nucleotides read TGTGCCATCAGCGGGGGCGGGAGCACAGATACGCAGTATTTT. Translation gives CAISGGGSTDTQYF. This rearrangement joins TRBV10-3 to TRBJ2-3; D assignment may be TRBD1 or TRBD2 (6 bases each). V was trimmed by 6 bases and J by 0 bases, leaving 10 bases between them. Germline V lookup: CDR1 ENHRY, CDR2 SYGVKD. The CDR3 is 14 residues long.

This clonotype was detected a few times. The chain joins TRBV10-3 to TRBJ2-1; no clear D. V gave up 3 bases and J gave up 4 bases, with 13 bases separating them. This CDR3 is 15 amino acids long. Germline V gene sequence: CDR1 ENHRY, CDR2 SYGVKD. CDR3 region: CAISEMGPTYNEQFF. DNA for the CDR3: TGTGCCATCAGTGAAATGGGCCCCACTTACAATGAGCAGTTCTTC.

This clonotype turned up a few times. The chain carries TRBV12-3 or TRBV12-4 and TRBJ1-1, with D possibly being TRBD1 (5 bases). CDR3 length: 12 residues. Trimming took 3 bases from V and 7 from J, leaving 9 bases between them. CDR3 in DNA: TGTGCCAGCAGTTTGACAGCTAGTGAAGCTTTCTTT. This sequence encodes CASSLTASEAFF.

The J gene is TRBJ2-7, the V gene TRBV9, with 13 bases lining up with TRBD2. Germline V gene sequence: CDR1 SGDLS, CDR2 YYNGEE. The CDR3 has 15 residues. J was trimmed by 2 bases and V by 4 bases; bases with no gene match: 3. The CDR3 nucleotides read TGTGCCAGCAGCCCGACTAGCGGGGGGACCTACGAGCAGTACTTC. It is translated as CASSPTSGGTYEQYF.

The chain recombines TRBV19 with TRBJ1-2; TRBD1 might be the D (5 bases). The CDR3 has 15 amino acids. Germline assignment: CDR1 LNHDA and CDR2 SQIVND (reference sequence). The germline V and J ends were trimmed by 3 bases and 7 bases, with 18 bases remaining between them. CDR3 sequence reads: CASSMLRWGSRGYTF. The CDR3 DNA reads as TGTGCCAGTAGTATGTTGCGCTGGGGGTCTCGTGGCTACACCTTC.

The chain has TRBV6-5 and TRBJ2-2; D not certain. V was shortened by 0 bases and J by 4 bases, with 12 bases between the two germline ends. Germline CDR1 reads MNHEY; CDR2 reads SVGAGI. The CDR3 totals 16 residues. This chain's CDR3 is CASSYSAYPATGELFF. For the CDR3, the DNA is TGTGCCAGCAGTTACTCCGCTTACCCTGCCACCGGGGAGCTGTTTTTT.

The chain couples TRBV9 to TRBJ1-2; a weak D match, TRBD1 (6 bases). Germline assignment: CDR1 SGDLS and CDR2 YYNGEE. This CDR3 is 15 amino acids long. Trimming removed 0 bases from V and 3 bases from J, with 12 bases in between. The CDR3: CASSVATGTDYGYTF. The CDR3 DNA is TGTGCCAGCAGCGTAGCTACAGGGACGGACTATGGCTACACCTTC.

This chain connects TRBV20-1 to TRBJ2-5, with a weak D call TRBD1 (5 bases). Germline CDR1 reads DFQATT; CDR2 reads SNEGSKA (reference sequence). The CDR3 runs 17 residues. V lost 3 bases and J lost 4, with 24 bases in between. The CDR3 DNA reads TGCAGTGCTAGGGGCGGTAGGGGTCCCTTGTTCAGAGAGACCCAGTACTTC. This encodes CSARGGRGPLFRETQYF.